This passage covers 7 T cell receptor beta chains from one sample sequenced in a study of cytomegalovirus exposure and HLA in healthy donors. 60 Vbeta and 13 Jbeta primers were used in PCR. TCRdb's table, derived via immunoSEQ multiplex PCR, lists solely in-frame clones and lacks some. The repertoire holds 150,000 to 200,000 clones, with approximately 80% as singletons. The sequenced sample was PBMCs. These receptors were taken from a woman younger than 45 in good health and CMV-seropositive.

The chain links TRBV4-1 to TRBJ2-5; no clear D gene. There are 16 residues in the CDR3. The germline gives CDR1 MGHRA, CDR2 YSYEKL. V lost 1 base and J lost 5, with 17 bases in between. The DNA for the CDR3 is TGCGCCAGCAGCCAAGGGATTCGAGGTTCTCGGGAGACCCAGTACTTC. Amino acid sequence: CASSQGIRGSRETQYF.

The genes are TRBV9 and TRBJ2-2; the D gene is possibly TRBD1 (5 bases). The germline V and J ends were trimmed by 7 bases and 7 bases, with 14 bases remaining between them. The germline CDR1 and CDR2 sequences are SGDLS and YYNGEE. CDR3 length: 13 amino acids. The CDR3 coding sequence is TGTGCCAGCGGGCGCAGGGAAAACGGGGAGCTGTTTTTT. It is translated as CASGRRENGELFF.

The chain uses TRBV19 and TRBJ2-2; the match to TRBD1 covers 7 bases. Per germline, CDR1 LNHDA and CDR2 SQIVND (reference sequence). The CDR3 contains 14 residues. The junction had 6 bases not matched to a gene; V was cut back by 4 bases and J by 7 bases. The CDR3 loop reads CASSSRGIGGELFF. The CDR3 DNA reads TGTGCCAGTAGTAGCAGGGGGATCGGCGGGGAGCTGTTTTTT.

The CDR3 bases are TGCGCCAGCAGCTCCGGACTAGCGGGTGCCCGCACAGATACGCAGTATTTT. Translation: CASSSGLAGARTDTQYF. The rearrangement links TRBV5-1 to TRBJ2-3, with 11 nucleotides matching TRBD2. V shed 3 bases, J shed 1 base, and the junction held 7 bases outside the gene matches. The CDR3 spans 17 residues. In germline, CDR1 is SGHRS, CDR2 YFSETQ. Variable domain in full (rest from reference TRBV5-1 and TRBJ2-3): KAGVTQTPRYLIKTRGQQVTLSCSPISGHRSVSWYQQTPGQGLQFLFEYFSETQRNKGNFPGRFSGRQFSNSRSEMNVSTLELGDSALYLCASSSGLAGARTDTQYFGPGTRLTVL.

The chain is built from TRBV5-8 and TRBJ1-5, with D possibly matching TRBD1 (5 bases). CDR1 and CDR2 from the germline V gene are SGHTS and YDEGEE. The CDR3 has 13 residues. Trimming took 4 bases from V and 4 from J, leaving 9 bases between them. Written as DNA, the CDR3 is TGTGCCAGCAGCCCCAGGGTTAATCAGCCCCAGCATTTT. This encodes CASSPRVNQPQHF.

The chain joins TRBV18 to TRBJ1-5, with D perhaps matching TRBD1 (6 bases). The CDR3 spans 19 residues. Germline CDR1 is KGHSH and CDR2 is LQKENI. The ends were cut back, 3 bases at V and 0 bases at J, with 21 bases in the middle. CDR3 sequence reads: CASSPVEGGVINSNQPQHF. For the CDR3, the DNA is TGTGCCAGCTCACCGGTCGAGGGGGGGGTTATTAATAGCAATCAGCCCCAGCATTTT.

The J gene is TRBJ1-5, the V gene TRBV28; D might be TRBD1 (5 bases). The CDR3 totals 13 residues. CDR1 and CDR2 (germline): MDHEN, SYDVKM. V lost 6 bases and J 3 bases, leaving 9 bases between the germline ends. In DNA form, the CDR3 reads TGTGCCAGCAGGGGGCAGCCCAATCAGCCCCAGCATTTT. Translation: CASRGQPNQPQHF.